This TCR beta chain was profiled in a study of T cells after yellow fever vaccination. For the study at large: Where fractions had low cell numbers, libraries were prepared from them with the SMART-Seq v4 Ultra Low Input RNA kit. Study observations and caveats: High-abundance clonotypes from the bulk population could contaminate FACS-sorted repertoires.

V dropped 4 bases and J dropped 5 bases, with 16 bases sitting between them. This CDR3 spans 15 amino acids. Germline assignment: CDR1 SGHVS and CDR2 FQNEAQ. A universal primer site and UMIs were added as TCR cDNA was made by 5'RACE template switching. MiXCR, run by TCRdb on the 5' RACE reads, gives a single entry per CDR3 protein. Seen here are roughly 330,000 distinct CDR3 sequences, 3% to 4.5% observed once, and the top ten hold less than 25%. In its sample, this clonotype was seen many times. Its specificity is unknown. This chain uses TRBV7-8 with TRBJ2-3; tentatively, D is TRBD2 (6 bases). This sample comprised PBMCs, obtained 5 days after the yellow fever booster vaccination. This receptor was taken from a man aged 18-30 years who received the YFV17D yellow fever vaccine. The CDR3 DNA reads TGTGCCAGCAGCTCGCAGGCGCTGGGGGGAGATACGCAGTATTTT. Protein sequence: CASSSQALGGDTQYF.